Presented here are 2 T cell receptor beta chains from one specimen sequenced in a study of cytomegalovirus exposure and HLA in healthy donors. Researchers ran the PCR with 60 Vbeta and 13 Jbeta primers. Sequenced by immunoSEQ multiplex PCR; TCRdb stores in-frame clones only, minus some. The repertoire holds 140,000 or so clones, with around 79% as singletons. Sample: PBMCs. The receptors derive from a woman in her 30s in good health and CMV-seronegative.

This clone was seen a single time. CDR3 sequence: CASSLATGEKLFF. CDR3 in DNA: TGCGCCAGCAGCTTGGCCACGGGAGAGAAACTGTTTTTT. The chain is built from TRBV5-1 and TRBJ1-4; no clear D gene. The CDR3 consists of 13 residues. V was clipped by 0 bases and J by 11 bases, with 11 bases between them. Germline values: CDR1 SGHRS, CDR2 YFSETQ. Looking up the rest from reference TRBV5-1 and TRBJ1-4 gives the full variable domain: KAGVTQTPRYLIKTRGQQVTLSCSPISGHRSVSWYQQTPGQGLQFLFEYFSETQRNKGNFPGRFSGRQFSNSRSEMNVSTLELGDSALYLCASSLATGEKLFFGSGTQLSVL.

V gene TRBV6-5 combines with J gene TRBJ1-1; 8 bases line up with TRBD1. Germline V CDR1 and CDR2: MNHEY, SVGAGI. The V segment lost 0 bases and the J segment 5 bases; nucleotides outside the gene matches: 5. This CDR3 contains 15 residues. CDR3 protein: CASSYSQGARTEAFF. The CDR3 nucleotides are TGTGCCAGCAGTTACTCCCAGGGGGCGCGAACTGAAGCTTTCTTT.